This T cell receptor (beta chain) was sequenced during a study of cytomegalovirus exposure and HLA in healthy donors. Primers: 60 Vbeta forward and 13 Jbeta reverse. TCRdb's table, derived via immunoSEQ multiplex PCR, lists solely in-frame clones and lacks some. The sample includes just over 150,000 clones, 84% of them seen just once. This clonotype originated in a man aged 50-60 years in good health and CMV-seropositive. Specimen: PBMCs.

The CDR3 loop reads CASRRQGMGGEKLFF. The CDR3 DNA sequence: TGTGCCAGTAGACGACAGGGGATGGGAGGTGAAAAACTGTTTTTT. The rearrangement joins TRBV19 to TRBJ1-4, with 8 positions matching TRBD1. Germline V CDR1 and CDR2: LNHDA, SQIVND (reference sequence). Losses at the gene ends were 6 bases for V and 7 bases for J; bases not matched to a gene: 10. CDR3 length: 15 residues.